The rows below give T cell receptor beta chains drawn from one sample of a study of blood T cell repertoires in COVID-19. Measured with immunoSEQ multiplex PCR; TCRdb has only the in-frame clones, and not every one. The sample lists under 300,000 clones, around 80% occurring once. Specimen: peripheral blood. Receptors were obtained from a man aged 35-49 years who had recovered from COVID-19. Each CDR3 is given with its conserved first and last residue. The D gene is left open where the match is weak. Clone sizes are given selectively: once, few, many, or a class where the clone is expanded.

TRBV5-1,-,-,TRBJ1-3,CASRLDTGNTIYF,TGCGCCAGCAGGTTGGACACTGGAAACACCATATATTTT
TRBV4-3,-,-,TRBJ1-1,CASSQAVNSEAFF,TGCGCCAGCAGCCAAGCGGTGAACTCTGAAGCTTTCTTT
TRBV27,-,-,TRBJ2-7,CASSLSRVTNSYEQYF,TGTGCCAGCAGTTTATCGAGGGTCACTAACTCCTACGAGCAGTACTTC
TRBV7-9,TRBD1,-,TRBJ2-7,CASSLGYGQGVSYEQYF,TGTGCCAGCAGCTTAGGATATGGGCAGGGGGTCTCCTACGAGCAGTACTTC
TRBV10-1,-,-,TRBJ2-1,CASSPGIYNEQFF,TGCGCCAGCAGCCCGGGAATCTACAATGAGCAGTTCTTC
TRBV6-5,-,few,TRBJ1-2,CASKERFTGNYGYTF,TGTGCCAGCAAAGAAAGGTTTACAGGGAATTATGGCTACACCTTC
TRBV18,-,-,TRBJ2-6,CASSPTVSGANVLTF,TGTGCCAGCTCACCTACAGTCTCTGGGGCCAACGTCCTGACTTTC
TRBV7-2,-,-,TRBJ2-7,CASSLAASLGYEQYF,TGTGCCAGCAGCTTAGCGGCTAGCTTAGGCTACGAGCAGTACTTC
TRBV27,TRBD2,few,TRBJ2-1,CASSLRTKAGPYNEQFF,TGTGCCAGCAGTTTACGAACAAAAGCGGGACCCTACAATGAGCAGTTCTTC
TRBV21-1,-,-,TRBJ1-2,CASSNPGGAPPLLYGYTF,TGTGCCAGCAGCAACCCGGGGGGGGCTCCCCCTTTACTCTATGGCTACACCTTC
TRBV6-6,-,-,TRBJ2-7,CASTTQERNYEQYF,TGTGCCAGCACTACCCAGGAAAGGAACTACGAGCAGTACTTC
TRBV11-2,-,-,TRBJ1-1,CASSLLAGAANTEAFF,TGTGCCAGCAGCCTCCTGGCGGGGGCCGCGAACACTGAAGCTTTCTTT
TRBV7-2,-,-,TRBJ1-2,CASTPGVYGYTF,TGTGCCAGTACTCCAGGGGTCTATGGCTACACCTTC
TRBV11-2,-,-,TRBJ2-5,CASSPTRGAETQYF,TGTGCCAGCAGCCCGACTAGAGGGGCAGAGACCCAGTACTTC
TRBV10-3,TRBD1,few,TRBJ1-5,CAISESGTGHQPQHF,TGTGCCATCAGTGAGTCAGGGACAGGGCATCAGCCCCAGCATTTT
TRBV5-1,-,-,TRBJ2-5,CASSLLPEETQYF,TGCGCCAGCAGCTTGTTGCCAGAAGAGACCCAGTACTTC
TRBV6-5,-,-,TRBJ2-7,CASTSDEQYF,TGTGCCAGCACGAGTGACGAGCAGTACTTC
TRBV27,-,-,TRBJ2-5,CASSPRHAKETQYF,TGTGCCAGCAGTCCAAGACACGCAAAAGAGACCCAGTACTTC
TRBV12-5,-,-,TRBJ1-3,CASGLVLWGSVSGNTIYF,TGTGCTAGTGGTTTGGTACTATGGGGCTCGGTCTCTGGAAACACCATATATTTT
TRBV6-1,TRBD1,-,TRBJ2-5,CASSETQGQGVQETQYF,TGTGCCAGCAGTGAAACCCAGGGACAGGGGGTCCAAGAGACCCAGTACTTC
TRBV6-2/TRBV6-3,TRBD2,-,TRBJ2-5,CASSRPGLAGGETQYF,TGTGCCAGCAGCCGCCCCGGACTAGCGGGAGGAGAGACCCAGTACTTC
TRBV27,-,-,TRBJ1-6,CASRPRGLSSYNSPLHF,TGTGCCAGCAGACCACGCGGACTCAGCTCCTATAATTCACCCCTCCACTTT
TRBV11-3,-,-,TRBJ1-2,CASSLDGGDYGYTF,TGTGCCAGCAGCTTAGATGGTGGAGACTATGGCTACACCTTC
TRBV5-1,TRBD1,few,TRBJ1-1,CASSHRDRGRGTEAFF,TGCGCCAGCAGCCACCGGGACAGGGGGCGAGGCACTGAAGCTTTCTTT
TRBV6-6,TRBD1,-,TRBJ1-5,CASSYWDRGHQPQHF,TGTGCCAGCAGTTACTGGGACAGGGGTCATCAGCCCCAGCATTTT
TRBV27,TRBD2,few,TRBJ2-1,CASSFSPRGGGSYNEQFF,TGTGCCAGCAGTTTCTCCCCGCGCGGCGGGGGCTCCTACAATGAGCAGTTCTTC
TRBV4-3,-,-,TRBJ2-7,CASSQEGGFSEQYF,TGCGCCAGCAGCCAGGAGGGGGGGTTCTCCGAGCAGTACTTC